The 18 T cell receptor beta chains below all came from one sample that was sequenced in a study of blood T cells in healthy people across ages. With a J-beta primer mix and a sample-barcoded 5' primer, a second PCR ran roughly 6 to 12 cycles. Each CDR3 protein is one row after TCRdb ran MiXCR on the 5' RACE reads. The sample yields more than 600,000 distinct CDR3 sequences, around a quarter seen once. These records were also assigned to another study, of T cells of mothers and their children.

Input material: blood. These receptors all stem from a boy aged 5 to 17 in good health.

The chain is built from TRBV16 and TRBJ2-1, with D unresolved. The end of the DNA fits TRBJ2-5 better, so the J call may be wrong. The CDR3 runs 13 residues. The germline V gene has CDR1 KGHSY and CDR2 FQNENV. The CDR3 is CASSQQYRETQYF. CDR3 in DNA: TGTGCCAGCAGCCAACAGTACCGAGAGACCCAGTACTTC.

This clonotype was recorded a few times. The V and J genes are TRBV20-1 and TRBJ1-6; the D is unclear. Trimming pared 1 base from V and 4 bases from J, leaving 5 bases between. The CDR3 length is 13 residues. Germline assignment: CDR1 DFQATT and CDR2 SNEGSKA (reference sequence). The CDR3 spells CSARAPYNSPLHF. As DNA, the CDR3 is TGCAGTGCTAGAGCCCCATATAATTCACCCCTCCACTTT.

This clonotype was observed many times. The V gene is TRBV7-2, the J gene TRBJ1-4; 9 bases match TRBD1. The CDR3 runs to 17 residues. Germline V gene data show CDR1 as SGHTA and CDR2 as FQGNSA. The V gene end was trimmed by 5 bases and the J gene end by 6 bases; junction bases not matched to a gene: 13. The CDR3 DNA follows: TGTGCCAGCAGCCTCGAGGGGCGGGGACAGGGTCATGAAAAACTGTTTTTT. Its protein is CASSLEGRGQGHEKLFF.

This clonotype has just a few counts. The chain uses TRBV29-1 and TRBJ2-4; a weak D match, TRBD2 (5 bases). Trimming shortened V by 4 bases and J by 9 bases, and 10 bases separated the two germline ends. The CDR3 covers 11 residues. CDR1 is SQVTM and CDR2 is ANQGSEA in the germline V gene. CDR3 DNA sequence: TGCAGCGTTGCCGGGAAGAGCATTCAGTACTTC. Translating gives CSVAGKSIQYF.

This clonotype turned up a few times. This CDR3 is CASSLLAGGLNEQYF. As DNA, the CDR3 is TGTGCCAGCAGTCTCCTAGCGGGAGGACTAAACGAGCAGTACTTC. The chain has TRBV6-5 and TRBJ2-1; 11 bases align to TRBD2. Judging by the DNA end, TRBJ2-7 fits better; the J call may be wrong. This CDR3 contains 15 residues. Germline values: CDR1 MNHEY, CDR2 SVGAGI.

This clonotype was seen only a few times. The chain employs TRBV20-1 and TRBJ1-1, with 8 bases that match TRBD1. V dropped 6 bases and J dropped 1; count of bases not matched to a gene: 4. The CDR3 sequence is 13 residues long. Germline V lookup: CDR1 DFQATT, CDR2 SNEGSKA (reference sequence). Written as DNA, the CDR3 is TGCAGTGCGCCGACAGGGGCGAACACTGAAGCTTTCTTT. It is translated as CSAPTGANTEAFF.

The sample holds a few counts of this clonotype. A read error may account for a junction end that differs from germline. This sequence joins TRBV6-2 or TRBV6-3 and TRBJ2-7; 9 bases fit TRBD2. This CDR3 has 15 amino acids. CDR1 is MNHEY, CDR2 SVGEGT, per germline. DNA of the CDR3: TGTGCCAGCAGTTACTCTGGACTAGCGTCGTACGAGCAGTGCTTC. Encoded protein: CASSYSGLASYEQCF.

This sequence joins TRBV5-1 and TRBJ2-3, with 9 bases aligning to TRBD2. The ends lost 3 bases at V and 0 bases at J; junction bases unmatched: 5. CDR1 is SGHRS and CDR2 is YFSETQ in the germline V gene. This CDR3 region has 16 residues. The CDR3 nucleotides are TGCGCCAGCAGCTGGAGGACTAGCGAGAGCACAGATACGCAGTATTTT. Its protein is CASSWRTSESTDTQYF.

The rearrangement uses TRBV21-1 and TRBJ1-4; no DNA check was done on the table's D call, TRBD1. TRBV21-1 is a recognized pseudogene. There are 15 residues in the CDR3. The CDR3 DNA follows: TGTGCCAGCAGCAAACGTACGGGGGTTAATGAAAAACTGTTTTTT. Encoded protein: CASSKRTGVNEKLFF.

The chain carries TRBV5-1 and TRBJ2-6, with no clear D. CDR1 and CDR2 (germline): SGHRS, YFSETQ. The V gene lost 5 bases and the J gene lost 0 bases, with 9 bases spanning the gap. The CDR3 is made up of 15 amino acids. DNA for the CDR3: TGCGCCAGCAGGAGTCGGGTCTCTGGGGCCAACGTCCTGACTTTC. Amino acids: CASRSRVSGANVLTF. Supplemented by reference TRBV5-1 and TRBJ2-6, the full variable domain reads KAGVTQTPRYLIKTRGQQVTLSCSPISGHRSVSWYQQTPGQGLQFLFEYFSETQRNKGNFPGRFSGRQFSNSRSEMNVSTLELGDSALYLCASRSRVSGANVLTFGAGSRLTVL.

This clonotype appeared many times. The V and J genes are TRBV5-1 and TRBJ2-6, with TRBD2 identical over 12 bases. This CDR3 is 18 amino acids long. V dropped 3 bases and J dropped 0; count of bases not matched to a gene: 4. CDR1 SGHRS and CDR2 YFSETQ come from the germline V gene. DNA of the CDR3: TGCGCCAGCAGCTCACTAGCGGGAGGTATCTCTGGGGCCAACGTCCTGACTTTC. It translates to CASSSLAGGISGANVLTF. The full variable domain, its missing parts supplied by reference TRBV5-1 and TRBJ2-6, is KAGVTQTPRYLIKTRGQQVTLSCSPISGHRSVSWYQQTPGQGLQFLFEYFSETQRNKGNFPGRFSGRQFSNSRSEMNVSTLELGDSALYLCASSSLAGGISGANVLTFGAGSRLTVL.

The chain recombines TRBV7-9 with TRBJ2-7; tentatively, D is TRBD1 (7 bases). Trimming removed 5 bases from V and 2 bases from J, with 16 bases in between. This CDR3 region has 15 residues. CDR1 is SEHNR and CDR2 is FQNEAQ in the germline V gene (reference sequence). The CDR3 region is CASSARQGGTYEQYF. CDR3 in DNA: TGTGCCAGCAGCGCCCGACAGGGAGGTACCTACGAGCAGTACTTC.

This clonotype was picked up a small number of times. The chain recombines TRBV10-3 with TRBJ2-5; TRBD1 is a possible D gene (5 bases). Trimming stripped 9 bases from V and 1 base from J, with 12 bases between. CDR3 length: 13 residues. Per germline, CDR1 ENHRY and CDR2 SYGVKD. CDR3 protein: CAIRGTGQETQYF. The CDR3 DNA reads TGTGCCATACGAGGTACAGGCCAAGAGACCCAGTACTTC.

The CDR3 is CASSQTEAYGYTF. For the CDR3, the DNA is TGTGCCAGCAGCCAAACAGAAGCCTATGGCTACACCTTC. The V gene is TRBV7-9, the J gene TRBJ1-2, with no clear D. Trimming stripped 5 bases from V and 4 bases from J, with 11 bases between. Looked up from germline, CDR1 is SEHNR and CDR2 is FQNEAQ (reference sequence). This CDR3 is built from 13 residues.

This CDR3 reads CSVRPLGTDTQYF. CDR3 DNA: TGCAGTGTAAGACCGTTGGGCACAGATACGCAGTATTTT. V and J are TRBV20-1 and TRBJ2-3; no clear D gene. Germline V gene lookup returns CDR1 DFQATT and CDR2 SNEGSKA (reference sequence). CDR3 length: 13 residues. With 7 bases removed from V and 1 base from J, the gap between germline ends came to 12 bases.

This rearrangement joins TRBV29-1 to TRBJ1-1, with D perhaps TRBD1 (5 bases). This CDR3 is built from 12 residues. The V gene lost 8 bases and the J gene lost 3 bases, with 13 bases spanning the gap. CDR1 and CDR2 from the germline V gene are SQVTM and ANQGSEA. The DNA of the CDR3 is TGCAGCTCTCGGGGGGGGGACACTGAAGCTTTCTTT. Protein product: CSSRGGDTEAFF.

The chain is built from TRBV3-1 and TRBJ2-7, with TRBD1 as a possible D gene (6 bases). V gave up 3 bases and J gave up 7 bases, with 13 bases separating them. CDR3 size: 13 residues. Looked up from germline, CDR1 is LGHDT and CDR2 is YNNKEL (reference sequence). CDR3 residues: CASSQGAVEEQYF. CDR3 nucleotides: TGTGCCAGCAGCCAGGGGGCGGTGGAGGAGCAGTACTTC.

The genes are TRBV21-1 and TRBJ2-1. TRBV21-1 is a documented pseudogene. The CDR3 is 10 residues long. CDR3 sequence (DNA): TGTGCCAGCACCCCACTTCATCCGTTCTTC. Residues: CASTPLHPFF.